These 24 T cell receptor beta chains were sequenced from one sample in a study of T cell responses to AZD1222 COVID-19 vaccine. The method was immunoSEQ multiplex PCR; TCRdb's version includes in-frame clones alone and lacks a portion of them. Among about 110,000 clones listed, around 94% were seen once. This specimen was peripheral blood, taken on day 0 of AZD1222 vaccination. Receptor source: an adult in good health.

This sequence joins TRBV6-5 and TRBJ1-2, with 8 bases aligning to TRBD1. J lost 6 bases, V lost 5 bases, and 5 bases had no gene match. This CDR3 contains 13 residues. Germline V gene lookup returns CDR1 MNHEY and CDR2 SVGAGI. The CDR3 loop reads CASSQDRVDGYTF. CDR3 DNA: TGTGCCAGCAGTCAGGACAGGGTCGATGGCTACACCTTC.

There are a few counts of this clone. The rearrangement links TRBV10-1 to TRBJ1-1, with unresolved D. CDR1 and CDR2 from the germline V gene are WNHNN and SYGVQD (reference sequence). The germline V and J ends were trimmed by 3 bases and 3 bases, with 14 bases remaining between them. This CDR3 is 15 amino acids long. CDR3 protein: CASSDYALGDTEAFF. The CDR3 DNA reads TGCGCCAGCAGTGATTATGCCCTGGGTGACACTGAAGCTTTCTTT.

V gene TRBV18 combines with J gene TRBJ1-5, with 12 nucleotides matching TRBD1. CDR1 and CDR2 (germline): KGHSH, LQKENI. Unmatched junction bases numbered 4, after V lost 4 bases and J lost 6 bases. The CDR3 is made up of 15 amino acids. The CDR3 DNA reads TGTGCCAGCTCACTGGGACAGGGGGCCGGTCAGCCCCAGCATTTT. As protein: CASSLGQGAGQPQHF.

The chain couples TRBV14 to TRBJ2-1, with D hard to call. CDR3 length equals 14 residues. The germline V and J ends were trimmed by 0 bases and 6 bases, with 9 bases remaining between them. Germline lookup yields CDR1 SGHDN and CDR2 FVKESK. The CDR3 is CASSQELARNEQFF. In nucleotides, the CDR3 is TGTGCCAGCAGCCAAGAATTAGCTCGCAATGAGCAGTTCTTC.

The chain uses TRBV14 and TRBJ2-7; the D call may be TRBD1 or TRBD2 (5 bases each). The germline V gene has CDR1 SGHDN and CDR2 FVKESK. V lost 1 base to trimming and J lost 0 bases, with 7 bases between them. The CDR3 loop spans 14 amino acids. The DNA of the CDR3 is TGTGCCAGCAGCCAAGCGGGGCGCTCCTACGAGCAGTACTTC. The encoded protein is CASSQAGRSYEQYF.

This chain links TRBV5-5 with TRBJ2-1; 13 bases align to TRBD2. The J segment lost 0 bases and the V segment lost 4 bases, leaving 7 bases of the junction unmatched. The CDR3 runs to 18 residues. Germline V gives CDR1 SGHKS, CDR2 YYEKEE (reference sequence). The CDR3 bases are TGTGCCAGCAGCGTTACGGGACTAGCGGGAAGCTCCTACAATGAGCAGTTCTTC. It encodes CASSVTGLAGSSYNEQFF.

J is TRBJ1-1 and V is TRBV7-8, with D perhaps TRBD1 (6 bases). CDR1 and CDR2 (germline): SGHVS, FQNEAQ. This CDR3 has 14 residues. The V end was cut by 2 bases, the J end by 3 bases, with 10 bases between. CDR3 amino acids: CASSLFGGHTEAFF. In nucleotides, the CDR3 is TGTGCCAGCAGCTTATTCGGGGGCCACACTGAAGCTTTCTTT.

This chain links TRBV9 with TRBJ1-3, with D uncertain. CDR1 SGDLS and CDR2 YYNGEE come from the germline V gene. This CDR3 spans 15 amino acids. V was pared by 0 bases and J by 4 bases, with 11 bases between. Here the CDR3 reads CASSVGIYGGNTIYF. The CDR3 DNA reads as TGTGCCAGCAGCGTAGGGATATACGGCGGAAACACCATATATTTT.

The chain has TRBV15 and TRBJ2-7; D gene unclear. This CDR3 has 15 amino acids. CDR1 is LNHNV and CDR2 is YYDKDF in the germline V gene (reference sequence). Deletions cut 1 base from V and 5 bases from J, with 15 bases between. The CDR3 loop reads CATSRAGSRFNEQYF. Written as DNA, the CDR3 is TGTGCCACCAGCAGAGCAGGTAGTAGGTTTAACGAGCAGTACTTC.

The gene calls are TRBV7-3 and TRBJ1-1; the D gene is possibly TRBD1 (5 bases). Trimming shortened V by 2 bases and J by 5 bases, and 9 bases separated the two germline ends. CDR3 size: 13 residues. Germline V gives CDR1 SGHTA, CDR2 FQGTGA. CDR3 loop: CASSLGAGTEAFF. CDR3 sequence (DNA): TGTGCCAGCAGCTTAGGGGCGGGGACTGAAGCTTTCTTT. The whole variable domain, filled in from reference TRBV7-3 and TRBJ1-1, reads GAGVSQTPSNKVTEKGKYVELRCDPISGHTALYWYRQSLGQGPEFLIYFQGTGAADDSGLPNDRFFAVRPEGSVSTLKIQRTERGDSAVYLCASSLGAGTEAFFGQGTRLTVV.

The DNA for the CDR3 is TGTGCCAGCAGCCAAGGTAGAACGGGCAGGGGAAGTGGCTACACCTTC. Residues: CASSQGRTGRGSGYTF. The chain is built from TRBV3-1 (or the pseudogene TRBV3-2) and TRBJ1-2; tentative D call: TRBD1 (6 bases). The CDR3 contains 16 residues. Germline V gives CDR1 LGHDT, CDR2 YNNKEL (reference sequence). V was cut by 1 base and J by 7 bases, with 19 bases left in between.

V usage is TRBV27 and J usage is TRBJ1-2; no firm D call. The CDR3 runs to 13 residues. Germline V gives CDR1 MNHEY, CDR2 SMNVEV (reference sequence). Trimming left V 5 bases short and J 8 bases short, with 15 bases between. DNA for the CDR3: TGTGCCAGCAGTCTAGAGGGAGGCGCGGGCTACACCTTC. Translation: CASSLEGGAGYTF.

The rearrangement links TRBV4-1 to TRBJ1-1; D gene uncertain. V was cut by 4 bases and J by 0 bases, with 9 bases left in between. CDR3 length equals 14 residues. Germline CDR1 and CDR2: MGHRA and YSYEKL. This CDR3 is CASSPSRMNTEAFF. In DNA, the CDR3 is TGCGCCAGCAGCCCGTCCAGGATGAACACTGAAGCTTTCTTT.

The J gene is TRBJ2-1, the V gene TRBV5-1, with 13 bases identical to TRBD2. The germline V gene encodes CDR1 SGHRS and CDR2 YFSETQ. The CDR3 runs 18 residues. V lost 4 bases to trimming and J lost 2 bases; unmatched junction nucleotides: 9. The CDR3 DNA reads as TGCGCCAGCAGCGCAACTAGCGGGAGGGCCGGGACCTACAATGAGCAGTTCTTC. Its protein is CASSATSGRAGTYNEQFF.

V and J are TRBV6-2 or TRBV6-3 and TRBJ2-5; D unresolved. V was pared by 0 bases and J by 2 bases, with 16 bases between. This CDR3 is 17 amino acids long. CDR1 is MNHEY and CDR2 is SVGEGT in the germline V gene. The CDR3 bases are TGTGCCAGCAGTTACTCTGTTTTTGTCGGCAGACAAGAGACCCAGTACTTC. Translation: CASSYSVFVGRQETQYF.

The rearrangement links TRBV18 to TRBJ2-1, with D perhaps TRBD2 (6 bases). This CDR3 is built from 15 residues. V lost 6 bases, J lost 5 bases, and 17 bases lay in between. CDR1 and CDR2 (germline): KGHSH, LQKENI. This chain's CDR3 is CASSTSGGIHNEQFF. The DNA for the CDR3 is TGTGCCAGCTCCACATCGGGCGGGATACACAATGAGCAGTTCTTC.

The chain uses TRBV7-3 and TRBJ2-5, with 10 bases matching TRBD2. This CDR3 has 16 residues. The junction had 10 bases not matched to a gene; V was cut back by 6 bases and J by 3 bases. The germline V gene encodes CDR1 SGHTA and CDR2 FQGTGA. CDR3 protein: CASSHSGGPSKETQYF. In nucleotides, the CDR3 is TGTGCCAGCAGTCATAGCGGGGGGCCCTCAAAAGAGACCCAGTACTTC.

The genes are TRBV6-6 and TRBJ2-1; 7 nucleotides match TRBD2. Germline trimming cut 5 bases from V and 2 bases from J; bases unmatched to any gene: 12. Germline-derived CDR1 and CDR2 are MNHNY and SVGAGI (reference sequence). This CDR3 is built from 17 residues. The CDR3 nucleotides read TGTGCCAGCAGTGGATCCCTCTGGGGGGGAACCTACAATGAGCAGTTCTTC. Residues: CASSGSLWGGTYNEQFF.

CDR3 protein: CASSLRSSGANVLTF. The CDR3 bases are TGTGCCAGCAGCTTACGCAGCTCTGGGGCCAACGTCCTGACTTTC. The chain uses TRBV7-3 and TRBJ2-6; D gene ambiguous. This CDR3 comprises 15 residues. The V gene lost 2 bases and the J gene lost 0 bases, with 5 bases spanning the gap. Germline V gives CDR1 SGHTA, CDR2 FQGTGA.

V usage is TRBV7-8 and J usage is TRBJ2-1; perhaps TRBD1 as D (6 bases). Germline loops: CDR1 SGHVS, CDR2 FQNEAQ. The CDR3 loop spans 16 amino acids. Trimming removed 3 bases at V and 2 bases at J, with 14 bases between. The CDR3 loop reads CASSFTGTTTYNEQFF. CDR3 DNA sequence: TGTGCCAGCAGCTTTACCGGGACAACTACCTACAATGAGCAGTTCTTC.

The J gene is TRBJ1-4, the V gene TRBV6-2 or TRBV6-3; D is unclear. V was shortened by 2 bases and J by 7 bases, with 20 bases between the two germline ends. Germline loops: CDR1 MNHEY, CDR2 SVGEGT. This CDR3 contains 17 residues. CDR3 amino acids: CASSYTPVQYSGEKLFF. The DNA of the CDR3 is TGTGCCAGCAGTTACACGCCAGTTCAGTACTCGGGTGAAAAACTGTTTTTT.

This clone has a single count. This chain links TRBV28 with TRBJ2-7; maybe TRBD2 (6 bases). The germline V gene has CDR1 MDHEN and CDR2 SYDVKM. V was clipped by 0 bases and J by 0 bases, with 6 bases between them. The CDR3 is made up of 14 amino acids. CDR3 DNA sequence: TGTGCCAGCAGTTTATGGCGGGGCTCCTACGAGCAGTACTTC. It specifies CASSLWRGSYEQYF.

The chain couples TRBV5-5 to TRBJ1-2; the D gene is possibly TRBD1 (6 bases). Germline CDR1 is SGHKS and CDR2 is YYEKEE (reference sequence). The CDR3 length is 14 residues. Between the trimmed V and J ends, which lost 0 bases and 8 bases, there was a span of 14 bases. The CDR3 nucleotides read TGTGCCAGCAGCTTGGTAGTACAGGGAGGAGGCTACACCTTC. Its protein product is CASSLVVQGGGYTF.

V usage is TRBV9 and J usage is TRBJ2-1; 8 bases fit TRBD2. Trimming removed 3 bases from V and 5 bases from J; junction bases left unmatched: 7. Germline lookup yields CDR1 SGDLS and CDR2 YYNGEE. This CDR3 is 15 amino acids long. CDR3 loop: CASSDRGGQDNEQFF. CDR3 coding DNA: TGTGCCAGCAGCGACCGGGGGGGCCAGGACAATGAGCAGTTCTTC.